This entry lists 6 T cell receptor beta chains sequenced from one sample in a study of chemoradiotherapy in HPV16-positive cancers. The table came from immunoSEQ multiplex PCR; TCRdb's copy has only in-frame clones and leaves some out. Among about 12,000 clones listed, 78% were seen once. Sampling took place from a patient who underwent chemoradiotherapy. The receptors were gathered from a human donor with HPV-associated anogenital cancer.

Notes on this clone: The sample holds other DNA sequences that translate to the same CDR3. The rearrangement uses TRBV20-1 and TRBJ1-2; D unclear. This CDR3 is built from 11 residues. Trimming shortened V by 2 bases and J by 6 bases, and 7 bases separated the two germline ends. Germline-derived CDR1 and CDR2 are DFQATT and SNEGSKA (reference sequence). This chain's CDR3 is CSARRGNGYTF. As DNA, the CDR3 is TGCAGTGCTAGACGAGGGAATGGCTACACCTTC.

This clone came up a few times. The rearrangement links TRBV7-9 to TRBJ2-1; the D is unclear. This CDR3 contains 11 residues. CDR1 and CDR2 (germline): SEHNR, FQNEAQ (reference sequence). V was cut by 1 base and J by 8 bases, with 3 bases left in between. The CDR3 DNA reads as TGTGCCAGCAGCTTAGGAGATGAGCAGTTCTTC. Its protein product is CASSLGDEQFF.

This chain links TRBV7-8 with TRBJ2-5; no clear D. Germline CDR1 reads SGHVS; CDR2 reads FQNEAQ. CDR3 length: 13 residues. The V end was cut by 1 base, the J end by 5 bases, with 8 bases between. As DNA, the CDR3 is TGTGCCAGCAGCTTAGGAGCTAGGGAGACCCAGTACTTC. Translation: CASSLGARETQYF. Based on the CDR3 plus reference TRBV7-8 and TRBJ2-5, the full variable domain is GAGVSQSPRYKVAKRGQDVALRCDPISGHVSLFWYQQALGQGPEFLTYFQNEAQLDKSGLPSDRFFAERPEGSVSTLKIQRTQQEDSAVYLCASSLGARETQYFGPGTRLLVL.

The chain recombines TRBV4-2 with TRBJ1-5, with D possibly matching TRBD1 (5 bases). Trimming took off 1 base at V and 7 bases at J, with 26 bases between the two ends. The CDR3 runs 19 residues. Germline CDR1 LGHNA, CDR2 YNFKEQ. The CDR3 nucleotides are TGTGCCAGCAGCCAAGTACGGAGAGACAGTGGAAAGTTAGGCCAGCCCCAGCATTTT. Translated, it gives CASSQVRRDSGKLGQPQHF.

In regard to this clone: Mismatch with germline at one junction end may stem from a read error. CDR3 bases: TGTGCCAGCAGTCAAACTCGGGACAGGGGGGACTTC. Encoded protein: CASSQTRDRGDF. This chain joins TRBV2 and TRBJ2-4; 11 bases match TRBD1. This CDR3 spans 12 amino acids. Germline CDR1 SNHLY, CDR2 FYNNEI.

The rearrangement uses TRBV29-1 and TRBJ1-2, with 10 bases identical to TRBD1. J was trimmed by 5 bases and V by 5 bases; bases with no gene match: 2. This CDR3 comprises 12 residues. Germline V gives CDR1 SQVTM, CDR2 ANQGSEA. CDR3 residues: CSVPGQGYGYTF. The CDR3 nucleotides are TGCAGCGTTCCGGGACAGGGGTATGGCTACACCTTC.